This TCR beta chain was found in a study of blood T cell repertoires in COVID-19. Study-level information: The origin of the acute and convalescent COVID-19 samples was the United States, Italy and Spain. PBMCs, B-cell-depleted T cells, or T cells provided the cDNA or gDNA that made up the material.

The CDR3 has 15 amino acids. Between the trimmed V and J ends, which lost 1 base and 4 bases, there was a span of 11 bases. Germline-derived CDR1 and CDR2 are LNHNV and YYDKDF (reference sequence). Under the authors' procedure: Reference gene primer amplification gave estimated nucleated cell counts. TCRdb's table, derived via immunoSEQ multiplex PCR, lists solely in-frame clones and lacks some. V, J and clone size reflect that table, while D and trimming were determined from the DNA. The sample records around 100,000 clones, roughly 85% being singletons. The V gene is TRBV15, the J gene TRBJ2-1; D might be TRBD1 (7 bases). This sequence was found in a man aged 40-49 years with acute or convalescent COVID-19. Sequenced sample: peripheral blood. The CDR3 region has the DNA TGTGCCACCAGCAGAGCAGGGGGGATATACAATGAGCAGTTCTTC. Residues: CATSRAGGIYNEQFF.